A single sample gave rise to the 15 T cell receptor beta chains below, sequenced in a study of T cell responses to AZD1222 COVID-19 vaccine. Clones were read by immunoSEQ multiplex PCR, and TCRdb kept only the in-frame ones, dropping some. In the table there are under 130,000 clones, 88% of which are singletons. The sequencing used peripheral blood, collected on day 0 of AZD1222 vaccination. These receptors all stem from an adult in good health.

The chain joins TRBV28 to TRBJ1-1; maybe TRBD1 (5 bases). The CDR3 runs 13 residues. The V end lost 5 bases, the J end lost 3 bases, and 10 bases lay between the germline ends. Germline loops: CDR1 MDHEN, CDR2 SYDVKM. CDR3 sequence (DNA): TGTGCCAGCAGTAAACAGGCGTACACTGAAGCTTTCTTT. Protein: CASSKQAYTEAFF.

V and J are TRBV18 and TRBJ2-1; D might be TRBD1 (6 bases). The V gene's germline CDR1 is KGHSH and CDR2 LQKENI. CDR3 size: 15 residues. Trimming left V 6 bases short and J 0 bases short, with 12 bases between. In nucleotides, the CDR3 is TGTGCCAGCTCCCCTGGACAGAGCTCCTACAATGAGCAGTTCTTC. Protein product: CASSPGQSSYNEQFF.

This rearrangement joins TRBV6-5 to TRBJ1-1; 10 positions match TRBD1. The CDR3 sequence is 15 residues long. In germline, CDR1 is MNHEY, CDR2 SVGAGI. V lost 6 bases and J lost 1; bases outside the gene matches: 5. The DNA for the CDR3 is TGTGCCAGCAGGACGGGACAGGGGACGAACACTGAAGCTTTCTTT. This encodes CASRTGQGTNTEAFF.

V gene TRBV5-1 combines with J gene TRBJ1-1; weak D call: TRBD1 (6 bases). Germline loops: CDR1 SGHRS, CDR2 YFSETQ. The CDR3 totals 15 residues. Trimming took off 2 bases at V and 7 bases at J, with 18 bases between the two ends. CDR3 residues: CASSFSLAGAGEAFF. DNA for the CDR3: TGCGCCAGCAGCTTCTCTCTAGCAGGGGCGGGTGAAGCTTTCTTT. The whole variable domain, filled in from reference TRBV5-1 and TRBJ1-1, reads KAGVTQTPRYLIKTRGQQVTLSCSPISGHRSVSWYQQTPGQGLQFLFEYFSETQRNKGNFPGRFSGRQFSNSRSEMNVSTLELGDSALYLCASSFSLAGAGEAFFGQGTRLTVV.

The chain's CDR3 is CASSLSPDQETQYF. The DNA for the CDR3 is TGTGCCAGCAGCCTTTCCCCAGACCAAGAGACCCAGTACTTC. This chain joins TRBV11-2 and TRBJ2-5; D unclear. CDR1 and CDR2 from the germline V gene are SGHAT and FQNNGV. This CDR3 is built from 14 residues. V was pared by 5 bases and J by 0 bases, with 10 bases between.

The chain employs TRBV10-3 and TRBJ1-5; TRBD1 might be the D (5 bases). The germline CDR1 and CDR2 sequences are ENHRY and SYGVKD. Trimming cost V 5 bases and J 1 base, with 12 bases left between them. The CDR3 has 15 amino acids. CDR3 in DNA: TGTGCCATCAGTTCTGACAGCGGGAGCAATCAGCCCCAGCATTTT. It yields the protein CAISSDSGSNQPQHF.

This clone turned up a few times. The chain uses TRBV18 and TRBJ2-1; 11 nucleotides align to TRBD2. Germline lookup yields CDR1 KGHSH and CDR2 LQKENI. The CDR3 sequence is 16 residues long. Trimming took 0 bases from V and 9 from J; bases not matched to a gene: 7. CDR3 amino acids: CASSPPGLAEGGEQFF. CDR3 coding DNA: TGTGCCAGCTCACCACCGGGACTAGCGGAGGGGGGTGAGCAGTTCTTC.

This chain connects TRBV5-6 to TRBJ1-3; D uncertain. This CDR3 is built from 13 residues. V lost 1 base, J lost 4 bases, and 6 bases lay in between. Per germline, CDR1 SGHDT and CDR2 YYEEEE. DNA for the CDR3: TGTGCCAGCAGCTTGATCGCCGGAAACACCATATATTTT. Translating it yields CASSLIAGNTIYF. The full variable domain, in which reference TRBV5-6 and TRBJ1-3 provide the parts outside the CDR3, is DAGVTQSPTHLIKTRGQQVTLRCSPKSGHDTVSWYQQALGQGPQFIFQYYEEEERQRGNFPDRFSGHQFPNYSSELNVNALLLGDSALYLCASSLIAGNTIYFGEGSWLTVV.

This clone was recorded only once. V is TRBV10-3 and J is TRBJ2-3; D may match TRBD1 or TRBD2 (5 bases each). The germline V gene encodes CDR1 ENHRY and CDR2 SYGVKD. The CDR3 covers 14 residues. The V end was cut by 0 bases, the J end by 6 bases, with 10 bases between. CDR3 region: CAISESRGGDTQYF. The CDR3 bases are TGTGCCATCAGTGAGTCGAGGGGCGGGGATACGCAGTATTTT.

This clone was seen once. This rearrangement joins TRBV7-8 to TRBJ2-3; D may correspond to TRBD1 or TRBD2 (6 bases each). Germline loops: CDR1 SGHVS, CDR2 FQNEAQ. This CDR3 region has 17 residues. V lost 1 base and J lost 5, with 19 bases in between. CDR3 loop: CASSLVLRGQGEDTQYF. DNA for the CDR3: TGTGCCAGCAGCTTAGTTCTTCGGGGGCAGGGCGAAGATACGCAGTATTTT.

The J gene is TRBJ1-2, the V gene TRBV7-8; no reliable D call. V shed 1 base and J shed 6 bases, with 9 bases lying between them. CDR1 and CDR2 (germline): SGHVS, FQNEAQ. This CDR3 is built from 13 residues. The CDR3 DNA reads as TGTGCCAGCAGCTTAGTCTCATTGGATGGCTACACCTTC. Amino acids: CASSLVSLDGYTF.

CDR3 nucleotide sequence: TGCGCCAGCAGCTTGTGGGAGCGGGGGTCTTACACCGGGGAGCTGTTTTTT. Encoded protein: CASSLWERGSYTGELFF. This rearrangement joins TRBV5-1 to TRBJ2-2; 8 bases agree with TRBD2. This CDR3 has 17 residues. Germline assignment: CDR1 SGHRS and CDR2 YFSETQ. After removal of 1 base from V and 3 bases from J, the junction contained 8 bases not matched to a gene.

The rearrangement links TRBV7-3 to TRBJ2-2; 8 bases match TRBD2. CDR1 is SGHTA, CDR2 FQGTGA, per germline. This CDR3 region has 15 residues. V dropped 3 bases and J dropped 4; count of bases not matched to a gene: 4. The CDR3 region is CASSFTGGPTGELFF. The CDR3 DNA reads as TGTGCCAGCAGCTTTACGGGAGGGCCCACCGGGGAGCTGTTTTTT.

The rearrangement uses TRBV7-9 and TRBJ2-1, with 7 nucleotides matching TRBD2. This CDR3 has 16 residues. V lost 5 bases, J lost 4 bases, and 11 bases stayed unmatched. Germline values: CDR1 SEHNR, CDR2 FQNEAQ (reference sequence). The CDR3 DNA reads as TGTGCCAGCAGCCTACAGCCGGGACTACCTTACAATGAGCAGTTCTTC. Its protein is CASSLQPGLPYNEQFF.

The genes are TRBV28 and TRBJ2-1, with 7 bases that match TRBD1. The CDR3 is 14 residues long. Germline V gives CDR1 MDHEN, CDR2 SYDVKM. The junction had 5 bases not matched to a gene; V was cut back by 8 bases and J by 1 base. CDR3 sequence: CASGEQGSYNEQFF. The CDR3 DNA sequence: TGTGCCAGCGGAGAACAGGGGTCCTACAATGAGCAGTTCTTC.